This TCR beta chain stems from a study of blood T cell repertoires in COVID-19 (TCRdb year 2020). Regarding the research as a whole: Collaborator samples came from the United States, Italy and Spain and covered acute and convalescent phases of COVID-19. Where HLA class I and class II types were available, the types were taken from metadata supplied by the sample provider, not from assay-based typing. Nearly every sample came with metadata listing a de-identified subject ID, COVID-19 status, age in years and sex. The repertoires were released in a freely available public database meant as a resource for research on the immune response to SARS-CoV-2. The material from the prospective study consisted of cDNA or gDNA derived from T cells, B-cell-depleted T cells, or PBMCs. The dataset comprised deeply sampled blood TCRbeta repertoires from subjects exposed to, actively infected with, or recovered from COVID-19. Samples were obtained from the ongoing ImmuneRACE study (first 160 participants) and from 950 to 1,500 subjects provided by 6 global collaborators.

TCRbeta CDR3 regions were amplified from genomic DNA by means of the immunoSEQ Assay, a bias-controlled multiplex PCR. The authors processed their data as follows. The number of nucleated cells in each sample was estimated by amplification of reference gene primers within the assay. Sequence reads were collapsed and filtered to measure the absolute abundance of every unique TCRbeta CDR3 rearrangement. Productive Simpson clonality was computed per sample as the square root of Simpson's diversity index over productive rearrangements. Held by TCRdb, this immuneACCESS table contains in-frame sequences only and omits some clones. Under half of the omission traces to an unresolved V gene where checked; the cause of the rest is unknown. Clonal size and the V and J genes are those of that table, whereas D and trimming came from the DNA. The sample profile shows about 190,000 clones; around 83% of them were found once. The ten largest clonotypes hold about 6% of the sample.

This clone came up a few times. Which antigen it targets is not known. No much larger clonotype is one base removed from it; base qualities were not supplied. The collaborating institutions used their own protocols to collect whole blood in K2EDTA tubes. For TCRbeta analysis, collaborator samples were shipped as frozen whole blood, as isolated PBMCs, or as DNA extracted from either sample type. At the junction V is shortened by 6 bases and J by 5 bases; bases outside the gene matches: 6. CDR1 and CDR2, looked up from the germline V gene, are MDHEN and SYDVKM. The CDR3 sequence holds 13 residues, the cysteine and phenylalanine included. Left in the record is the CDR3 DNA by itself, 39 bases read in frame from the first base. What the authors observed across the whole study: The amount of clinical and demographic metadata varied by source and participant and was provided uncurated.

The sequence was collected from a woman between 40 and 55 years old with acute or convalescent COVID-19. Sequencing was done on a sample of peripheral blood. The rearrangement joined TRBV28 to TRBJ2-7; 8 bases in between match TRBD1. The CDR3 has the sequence CASSTGQGNEQYF. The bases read TGTGCCAGCAGCACTGGACAGGGCAACGAGCAGTACTTC.